A single TCR beta chain is shown here with its context. The data are from a study of shared clonotypes between healthy human individuals. Over several immunoSEQ plates, each subset's genomic DNA was distributed in even portions. TCRdb's table, derived via immunoSEQ multiplex PCR, lists solely in-frame clones and lacks some. This sample has a few hundred thousand clones; roughly 96% occur once, and the top ten carry approximately 0.32%. Germline-derived CDR1 and CDR2 are MDHEN and SYDVKM. This CDR3 is built from 12 residues. V was clipped by 6 bases and J by 11 bases; unmatched bases: 9. The chain has TRBV28 and TRBJ1-1; 7 positions agree with TRBD1. Sequenced material: memory CD8+ T cells sorted from blood. Subset denoted: CD45RO+ cells pooled with CCR7-negative TemRA cells. The clonotype originates from a man aged 30 to 39 in good health. The CDR3 is CASSPLGGEAFF. CDR3 nucleotides: TGTGCCAGCAGCCCCCTAGGGGGCGAGGCTTTCTTT.